The clone carrying this TCR beta chain came up a few times. Its matching antigen is unknown. This record comes from a study of blood T cells in healthy people across ages. Study findings and constraints: It was the long-lived donors that had more naive CD4+ cells and higher diversity than aged donors. Roughly linear age-related decline in beta diversity appeared, significant by age around 36.

Primers used in a second PCR of about 7 to 12 cycles were a sample-barcoded 5' primer and a J-beta primer mix. Every molecule of cDNA carried a tag from a template-switch adaptor with 12 random nucleotides. One entry per CDR3 protein, called by TCRdb with MiXCR from the 5' RACE reads. In the table there are more than 1 million distinct CDR3 sequences, 45% of which are singletons. V lost 3 bases and J lost 8, with 7 bases in between. Germline values: CDR1 SQVTM, CDR2 ANQGSEA. This CDR3 is 10 amino acids long. The authors extracted at least 5 micrograms of total RNA per sample. This clonotype originated in a woman in her sixties or seventies in good health. The genes are TRBV29-1 and TRBJ1-1; no clear D. Source material: blood. CDR3 loop: CSVDSGEAFF. The CDR3 DNA follows: TGCAGCGTTGACTCCGGGGAAGCTTTCTTT.